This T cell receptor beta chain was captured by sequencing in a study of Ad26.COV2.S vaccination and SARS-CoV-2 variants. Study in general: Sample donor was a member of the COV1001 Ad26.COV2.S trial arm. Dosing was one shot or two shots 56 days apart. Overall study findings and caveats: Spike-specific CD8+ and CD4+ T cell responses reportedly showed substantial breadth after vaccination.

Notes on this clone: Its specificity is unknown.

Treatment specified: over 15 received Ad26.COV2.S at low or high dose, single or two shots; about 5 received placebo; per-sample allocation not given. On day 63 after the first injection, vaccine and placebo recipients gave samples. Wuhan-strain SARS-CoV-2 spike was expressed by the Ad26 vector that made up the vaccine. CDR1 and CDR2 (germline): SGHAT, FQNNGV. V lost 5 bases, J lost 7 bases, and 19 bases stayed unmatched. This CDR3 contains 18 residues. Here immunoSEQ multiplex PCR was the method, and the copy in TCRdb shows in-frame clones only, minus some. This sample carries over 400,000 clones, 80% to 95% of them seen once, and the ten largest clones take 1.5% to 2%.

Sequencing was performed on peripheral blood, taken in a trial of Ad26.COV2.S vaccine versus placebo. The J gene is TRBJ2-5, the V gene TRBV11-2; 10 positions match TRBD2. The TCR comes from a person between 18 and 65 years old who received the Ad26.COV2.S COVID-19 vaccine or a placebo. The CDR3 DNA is TGTGCCAGCAGCCTCAGAGTAGTTAGCGGGAGGTATGAGGGGACCCAGTACTTC. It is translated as CASSLRVVSGRYEGTQYF.